The T cell receptor (beta chain) under discussion was sequenced for a study of CD8 T cells in Susac syndrome. RNA in amounts of about 0.5 to 1 ug was reverse transcribed with random hexamers. Amplification of TCR beta CDR3 across 54 Vbeta and 13 Jbeta was performed with immunoSEQ multiplex PCR. TCRdb processed the immunoSEQ multiplex PCR reads anew with MiXCR; each CDR3 protein has one entry. The sample carries 250,000 to 300,000 distinct CDR3 sequences, approximately 91% recorded once. V gave up 1 base and J gave up 3 bases, with 7 bases separating them. The germline V gene encodes CDR1 LNHDA and CDR2 SQIVND (reference sequence). CDR3 size: 14 residues.

The V call is TRBV19, the J call TRBJ1-5; D not resolved. The TCR was taken from a human donor with multiple sclerosis. Sequenced: CD8+ T cells from PBMCs. This CDR3 reads CASSIGAINQPQHF. The CDR3 bases are TGTGCCAGTAGTATAGGAGCGATCAATCAGCCCCAGCATTTT. Based on the CDR3 plus reference TRBV19 and TRBJ1-5, the full variable domain is DGGITQSPKYLFRKEGQNVTLSCEQNLNHDAMYWYRQDPGQGLRLIYYSQIVNDFQKGDIAEGYSVSREKKESFPLTVTSAQKNPTAFYLCASSIGAINQPQHFGDGTRLSIL.